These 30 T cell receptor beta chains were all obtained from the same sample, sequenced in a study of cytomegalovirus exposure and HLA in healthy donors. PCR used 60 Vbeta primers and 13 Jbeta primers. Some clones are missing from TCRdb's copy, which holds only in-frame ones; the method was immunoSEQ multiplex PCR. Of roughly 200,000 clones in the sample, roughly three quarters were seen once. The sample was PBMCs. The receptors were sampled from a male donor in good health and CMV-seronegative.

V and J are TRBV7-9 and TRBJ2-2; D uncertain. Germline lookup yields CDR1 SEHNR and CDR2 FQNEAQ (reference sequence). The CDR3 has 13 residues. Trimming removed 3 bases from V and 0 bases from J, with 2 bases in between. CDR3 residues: CASSFANTGELFF. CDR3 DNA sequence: TGTGCCAGCAGCTTCGCGAACACCGGGGAGCTGTTTTTT.

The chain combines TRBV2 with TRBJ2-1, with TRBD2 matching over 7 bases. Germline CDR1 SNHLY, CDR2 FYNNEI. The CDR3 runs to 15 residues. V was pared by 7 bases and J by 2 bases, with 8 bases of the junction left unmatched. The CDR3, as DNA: TGTGCCAGCATCGTAGCGGGTCACCCCTACAATGAGCAGTTCTTC. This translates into CASIVAGHPYNEQFF. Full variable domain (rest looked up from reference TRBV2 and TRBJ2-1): EPEVTQTPSHQVTQMGQEVILRCVPISNHLYFYWYRQILGQKVEFLVSFYNNEISEKSEIFDDQFSVERPDGSNFTLKIRSTKLEDSAMYFCASIVAGHPYNEQFFGPGTRLTVL.

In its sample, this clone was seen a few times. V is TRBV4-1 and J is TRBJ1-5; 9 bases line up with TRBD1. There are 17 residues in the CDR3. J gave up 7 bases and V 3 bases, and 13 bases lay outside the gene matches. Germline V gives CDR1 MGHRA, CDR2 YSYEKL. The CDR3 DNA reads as TGCGCCAGCAGCCAGGGAGGTCCGGGACAGGGTTGGCAGCCCCAGCATTTT. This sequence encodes CASSQGGPGQGWQPQHF.

CDR3 sequence (DNA): TGTGCCAGCAGCCTATTCCTAGCGGGAGCAGTCGGGGAGCTGTTTTTT. This codes for CASSLFLAGAVGELFF. The gene calls are TRBV5-6 and TRBJ2-2; 10 bases fit TRBD2. The ends lost 4 bases at V and 7 bases at J; junction bases unmatched: 10. The CDR3 covers 16 residues. Looked up from germline, CDR1 is SGHDT and CDR2 is YYEEEE.

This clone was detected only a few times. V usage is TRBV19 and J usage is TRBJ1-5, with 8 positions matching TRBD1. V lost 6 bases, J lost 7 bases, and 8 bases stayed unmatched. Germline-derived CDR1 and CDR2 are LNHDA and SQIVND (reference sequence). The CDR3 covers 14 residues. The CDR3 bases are TGTGCCAGTAGCCCAGGACAGGGAAGGCAGCCCCAGCATTTT. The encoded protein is CASSPGQGRQPQHF.

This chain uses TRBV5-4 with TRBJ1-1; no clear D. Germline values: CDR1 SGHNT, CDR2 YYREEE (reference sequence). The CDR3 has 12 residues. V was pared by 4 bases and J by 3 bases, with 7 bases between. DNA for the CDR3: TGTGCCAGCAGCGGCCGGGACACTGAAGCTTTCTTT. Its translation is CASSGRDTEAFF.

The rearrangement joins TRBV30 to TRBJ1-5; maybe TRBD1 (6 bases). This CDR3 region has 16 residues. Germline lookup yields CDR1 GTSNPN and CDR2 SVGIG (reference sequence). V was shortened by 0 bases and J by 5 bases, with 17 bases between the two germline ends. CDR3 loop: CAWSVRGGLTYQPQHF. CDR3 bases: TGTGCCTGGAGTGTACGGGGGGGCCTAACTTATCAGCCCCAGCATTTT.

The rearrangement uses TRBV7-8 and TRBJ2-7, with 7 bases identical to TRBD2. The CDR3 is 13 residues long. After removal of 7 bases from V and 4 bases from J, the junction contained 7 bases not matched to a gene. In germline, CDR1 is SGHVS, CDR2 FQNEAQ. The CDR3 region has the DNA TGTGCCAGCAATGCGGGAGATACTTACGAGCAGTACTTC. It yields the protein CASNAGDTYEQYF.

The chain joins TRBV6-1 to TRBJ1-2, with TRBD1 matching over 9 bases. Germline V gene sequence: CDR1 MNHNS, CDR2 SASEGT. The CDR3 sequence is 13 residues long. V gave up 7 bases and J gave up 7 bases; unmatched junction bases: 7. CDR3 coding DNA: TGTGCCAGCACCAGGGGACAGGGCCGTGGCTACACCTTC. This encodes CASTRGQGRGYTF.

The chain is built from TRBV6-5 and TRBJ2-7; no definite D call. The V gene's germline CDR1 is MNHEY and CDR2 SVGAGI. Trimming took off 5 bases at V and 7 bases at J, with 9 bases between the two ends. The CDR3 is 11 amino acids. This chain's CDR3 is CASSKDTEQYF. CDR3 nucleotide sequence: TGTGCCAGCAGTAAAGATACTGAGCAGTACTTC.

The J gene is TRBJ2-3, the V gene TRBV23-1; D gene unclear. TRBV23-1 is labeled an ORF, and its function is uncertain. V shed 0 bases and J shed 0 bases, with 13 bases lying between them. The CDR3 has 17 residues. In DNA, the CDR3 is TGCGCCAGCAGTCAATCCTCGTGGGCAACTAGCACAGATACGCAGTATTTT. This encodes CASSQSSWATSTDTQYF.

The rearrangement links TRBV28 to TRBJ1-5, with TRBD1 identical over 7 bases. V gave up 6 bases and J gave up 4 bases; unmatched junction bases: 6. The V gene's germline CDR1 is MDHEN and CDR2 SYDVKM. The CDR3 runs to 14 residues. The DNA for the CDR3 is TGTGCCAGCAGCCCAGGGGGGAAAAATCAGCCCCAGCATTTT. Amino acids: CASSPGGKNQPQHF.

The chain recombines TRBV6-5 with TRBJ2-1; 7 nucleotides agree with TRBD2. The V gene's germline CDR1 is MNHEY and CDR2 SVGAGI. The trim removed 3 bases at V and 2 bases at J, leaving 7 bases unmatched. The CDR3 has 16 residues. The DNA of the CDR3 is TGTGCCAGCAGTTATAGTATAAGCGGGGCCTACAATGAGCAGTTCTTC. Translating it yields CASSYSISGAYNEQFF.

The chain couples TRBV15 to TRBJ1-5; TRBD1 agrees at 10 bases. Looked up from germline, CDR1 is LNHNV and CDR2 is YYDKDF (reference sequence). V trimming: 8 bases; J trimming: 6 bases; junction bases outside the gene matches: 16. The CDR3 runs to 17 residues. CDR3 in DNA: TGTGCCACCGAACGGGGGACAGGGGAATTTTGGGGTCAGCCCCAGCATTTT. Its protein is CATERGTGEFWGQPQHF.

The CDR3 reads CASRWASGTDTQYF. The CDR3 nucleotides are TGTGCCAGCAGGTGGGCTAGCGGGACAGATACGCAGTATTTT. The genes are TRBV6-1 and TRBJ2-3; TRBD2 agrees at 8 bases. The CDR3 runs 14 residues. Germline V lookup: CDR1 MNHNS, CDR2 SASEGT. V lost 6 bases and J lost 3; bases outside the gene matches: 5.

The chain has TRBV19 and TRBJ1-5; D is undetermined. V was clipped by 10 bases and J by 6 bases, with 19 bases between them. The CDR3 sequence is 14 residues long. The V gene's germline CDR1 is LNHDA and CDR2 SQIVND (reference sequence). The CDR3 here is CATSRAQSAQPQHF. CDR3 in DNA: TGTGCCACCTCCAGAGCGCAGTCCGCTCAGCCCCAGCATTTT.

CDR3 sequence: CASSLIVSPYEQYF. The CDR3, as DNA: TGTGCCAGCAGCTTAATAGTAAGCCCCTACGAGCAGTACTTC. The gene calls are TRBV11-2 and TRBJ2-5; the D is unclear. The J call is in doubt because the DNA end fits TRBJ2-7 better. Germline assignment: CDR1 SGHAT and CDR2 FQNNGV. The CDR3 totals 14 residues.

CDR3 residues: CASSWIGQGAGGETQYF. The CDR3 nucleotides read TGTGCCAGCAGCTGGATAGGACAGGGGGCTGGTGGAGAGACCCAGTACTTC. The rearrangement links TRBV11-2 to TRBJ2-5, with 11 bases lining up with TRBD1. The CDR3 covers 17 residues. J was trimmed by 4 bases and V by 4 bases; bases with no gene match: 11. The germline V gene encodes CDR1 SGHAT and CDR2 FQNNGV.

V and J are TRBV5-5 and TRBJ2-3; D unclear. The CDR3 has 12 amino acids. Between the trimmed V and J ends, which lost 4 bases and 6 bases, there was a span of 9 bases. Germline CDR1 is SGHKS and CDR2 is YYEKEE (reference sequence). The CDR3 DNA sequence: TGTGCCAGCAGCCCTCCACGGGATACGCAGTATTTT. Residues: CASSPPRDTQYF.

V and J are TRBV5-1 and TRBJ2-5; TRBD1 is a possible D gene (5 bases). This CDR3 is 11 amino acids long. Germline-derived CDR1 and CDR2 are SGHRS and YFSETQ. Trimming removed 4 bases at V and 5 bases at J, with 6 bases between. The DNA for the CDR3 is TGCGCCAGCAGCCAGGGCGAGACCCAGTACTTC. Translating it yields CASSQGETQYF. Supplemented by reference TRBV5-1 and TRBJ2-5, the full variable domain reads KAGVTQTPRYLIKTRGQQVTLSCSPISGHRSVSWYQQTPGQGLQFLFEYFSETQRNKGNFPGRFSGRQFSNSRSEMNVSTLELGDSALYLCASSQGETQYFGPGTRLLVL.

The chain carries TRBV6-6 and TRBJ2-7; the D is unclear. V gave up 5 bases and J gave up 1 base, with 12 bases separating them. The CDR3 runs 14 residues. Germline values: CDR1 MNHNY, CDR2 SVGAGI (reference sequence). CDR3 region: CASSQGGRSYEQYF. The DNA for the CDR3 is TGTGCCAGCAGTCAAGGCGGCAGATCCTACGAGCAGTACTTC.

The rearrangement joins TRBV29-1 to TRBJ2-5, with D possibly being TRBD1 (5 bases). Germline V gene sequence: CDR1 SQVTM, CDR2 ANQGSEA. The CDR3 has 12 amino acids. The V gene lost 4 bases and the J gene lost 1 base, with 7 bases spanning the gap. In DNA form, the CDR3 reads TGCAGCGTTGTACAGGTCCAAGAGACCCAGTACTTC. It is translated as CSVVQVQETQYF.

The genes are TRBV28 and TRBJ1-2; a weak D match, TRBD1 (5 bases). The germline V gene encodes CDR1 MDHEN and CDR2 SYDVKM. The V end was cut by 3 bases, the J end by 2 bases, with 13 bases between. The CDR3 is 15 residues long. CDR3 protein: CASSFSGGENYGYTF. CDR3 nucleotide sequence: TGTGCCAGCAGTTTTTCGGGGGGGGAAAACTATGGCTACACCTTC.

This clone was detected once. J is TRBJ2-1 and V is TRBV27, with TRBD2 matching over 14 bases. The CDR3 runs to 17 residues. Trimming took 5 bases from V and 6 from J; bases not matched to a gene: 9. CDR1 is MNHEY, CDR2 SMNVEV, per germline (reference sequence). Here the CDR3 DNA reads TGTGCCAGCAGTAACCGGACTAGCGGGGGGTTACGCAATGAGCAGTTCTTC. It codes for CASSNRTSGGLRNEQFF.

CDR3 protein: CASSMKRESSYEQYF. The CDR3 DNA follows: TGTGCCAGTAGTATGAAGCGGGAGAGCTCCTACGAGCAGTACTTC. The genes are TRBV19 and TRBJ2-7, with 8 bases lining up with TRBD2. The CDR3 sequence is 15 residues long. Looked up from germline, CDR1 is LNHDA and CDR2 is SQIVND (reference sequence). V was clipped by 3 bases and J by 0 bases; unmatched bases: 4.

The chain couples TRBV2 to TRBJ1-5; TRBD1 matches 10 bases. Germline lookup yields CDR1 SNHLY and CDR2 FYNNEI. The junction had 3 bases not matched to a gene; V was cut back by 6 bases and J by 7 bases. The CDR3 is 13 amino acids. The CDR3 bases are TGTGCCAGCAGAGGGACAGGGGTGCAGCCCCAGCATTTT. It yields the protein CASRGTGVQPQHF. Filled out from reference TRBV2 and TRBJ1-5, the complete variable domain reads EPEVTQTPSHQVTQMGQEVILRCVPISNHLYFYWYRQILGQKVEFLVSFYNNEISEKSEIFDDQFSVERPDGSNFTLKIRSTKLEDSAMYFCASRGTGVQPQHFGDGTRLSIL.

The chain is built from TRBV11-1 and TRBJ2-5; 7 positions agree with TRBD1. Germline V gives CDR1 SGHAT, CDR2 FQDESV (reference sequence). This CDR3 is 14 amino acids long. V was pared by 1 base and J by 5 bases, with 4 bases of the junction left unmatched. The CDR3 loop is CASSLEMTGETQYF. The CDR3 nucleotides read TGTGCCAGCAGCTTAGAAATGACAGGGGAGACCCAGTACTTC.

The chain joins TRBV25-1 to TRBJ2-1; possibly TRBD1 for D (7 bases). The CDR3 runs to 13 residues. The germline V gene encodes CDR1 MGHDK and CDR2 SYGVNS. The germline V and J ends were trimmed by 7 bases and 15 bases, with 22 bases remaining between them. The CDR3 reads CASMAGGLLDPFF. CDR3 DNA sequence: TGTGCCAGCATGGCAGGGGGGTTATTAGATCCGTTCTTC.

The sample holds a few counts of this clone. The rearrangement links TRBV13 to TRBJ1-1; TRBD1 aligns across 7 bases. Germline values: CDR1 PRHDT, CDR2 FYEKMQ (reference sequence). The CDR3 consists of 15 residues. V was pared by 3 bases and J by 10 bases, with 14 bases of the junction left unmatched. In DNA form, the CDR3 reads TGTGCCAGCAGCTTTAGAGGGGGCGTTGGGGGAAGAGCTTTCTTT. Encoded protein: CASSFRGGVGGRAFF.

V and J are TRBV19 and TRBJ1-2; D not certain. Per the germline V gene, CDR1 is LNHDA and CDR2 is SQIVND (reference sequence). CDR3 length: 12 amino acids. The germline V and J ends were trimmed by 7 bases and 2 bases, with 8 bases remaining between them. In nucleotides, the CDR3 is TGTGCCAGTACCTATAAGAACTATGGCTACACCTTC. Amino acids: CASTYKNYGYTF.